Below, 26 T cell receptor beta chains from the same sample are listed, as sequenced in a study of blood T cell repertoires in COVID-19. The data were produced by immunoSEQ multiplex PCR, yet TCRdb's version contains in-frame clones alone and is incomplete. The sample carries over 35,000 clones, about 88% recorded once. The sample taken for sequencing was peripheral blood. The receptors originated from a man between 65 and 85 years old with active COVID-19.

V is TRBV28 and J is TRBJ2-7; TRBD2 matches 8 bases. V dropped 2 bases and J dropped 4; count of bases not matched to a gene: 4. This CDR3 is 14 amino acids long. In germline, CDR1 is MDHEN, CDR2 SYDVKM. CDR3 bases: TGTGCCAGCAGTTTAGCGGGGGGTTATTACGAGCAGTACTTC. Amino acid sequence: CASSLAGGYYEQYF.

This chain connects TRBV24-1 to TRBJ1-6; tentative D call: TRBD1 (6 bases). CDR3 size: 20 residues. The V gene lost 3 bases and the J gene lost 0 bases, with 20 bases spanning the gap. Germline V gives CDR1 KGHDR, CDR2 SFDVKD. This CDR3 is CATSDQQGGSLASYNSPLHF. DNA for the CDR3: TGTGCCACCAGTGATCAACAGGGCGGGAGTCTAGCCTCCTATAATTCACCCCTCCACTTT.

J is TRBJ2-3 and V is TRBV10-3, with D perhaps TRBD1 (5 bases). This CDR3 is built from 13 residues. Germline V lookup: CDR1 ENHRY, CDR2 SYGVKD. The V and J ends lost 3 bases and 1 base respectively, with 5 bases between them. CDR3 residues: CAISDRGTDTQYF. The CDR3 coding sequence is TGTGCCATCAGTGACAGGGGCACAGATACGCAGTATTTT.

This chain connects TRBV5-1 to TRBJ2-5; 7 bases are a match to TRBD1. The CDR3 is 14 residues long. Germline V gives CDR1 SGHRS, CDR2 YFSETQ. V lost 3 bases to trimming and J lost 4 bases; unmatched junction nucleotides: 6. The CDR3 sequence: CASSSDRARETQYF. The CDR3 bases are TGCGCCAGCAGCTCTGACAGGGCCCGAGAGACCCAGTACTTC.

The V gene is TRBV9, the J gene TRBJ2-5; 7 bases are a match to TRBD1. V lost 0 bases, J lost 5 bases, and 4 bases stayed unmatched. This CDR3 region has 14 residues. The germline gives CDR1 SGDLS, CDR2 YYNGEE. The CDR3 nucleotides read TGTGCCAGCAGCGTAGAGACAGGGAGCGAGACCCAGTACTTC. This encodes CASSVETGSETQYF.

V and J are TRBV9 and TRBJ2-1; 11 nucleotides match TRBD2. This CDR3 comprises 17 residues. Germline CDR1 SGDLS, CDR2 YYNGEE. V lost 0 bases to trimming and J lost 6 bases; unmatched junction nucleotides: 8. CDR3 sequence (DNA): TGTGCCAGCAGCGTAGGGATTAGCGGGGGGGCTTTCAATGAGCAGTTCTTC. Translation gives CASSVGISGGAFNEQFF. Supplemented by reference TRBV9 and TRBJ2-1, the full variable domain reads DSGVTQTPKHLITATGQRVTLRCSPRSGDLSVYWYQQSLDQGLQFLIQYYNGEERAKGNILERFSAQQFPDLHSELNLSSLELGDSALYFCASSVGISGGAFNEQFFGPGTRLTVL.

The V gene is TRBV6-5, the J gene TRBJ2-1; 10 nucleotides align to TRBD2. The V and J ends lost 0 bases and 6 bases, in that order; junction bases with no gene match: 5. CDR1 is MNHEY, CDR2 SVGAGI, per germline. CDR3 length: 16 amino acids. The CDR3 region is CASSYSIAGGGNEQFF. In nucleotides, the CDR3 is TGTGCCAGCAGTTACTCGATAGCGGGAGGAGGCAATGAGCAGTTCTTC.

The V call is TRBV7-8, the J call TRBJ2-7; 12 bases agree with TRBD1. This CDR3 comprises 16 residues. V was pared by 5 bases and J by 4 bases, with 9 bases of the junction left unmatched. CDR1 is SGHVS, CDR2 FQNEAQ, per germline. The CDR3 is CASSISGTGGYYEQYF. The CDR3 DNA is TGTGCCAGCAGCATTTCCGGGACAGGGGGCTATTACGAGCAGTACTTC.

V is TRBV28 and J is TRBJ2-5, with 7 bases matching TRBD1. Trimming removed 10 bases from V and 3 bases from J; junction bases left unmatched: 11. This CDR3 spans 14 amino acids. The germline CDR1 and CDR2 sequences are MDHEN and SYDVKM. CDR3: CATLEGTVKETQYF. The CDR3 nucleotides read TGTGCCACCCTTGAGGGGACAGTTAAAGAGACCCAGTACTTC.

The V call is TRBV5-1, the J call TRBJ2-1; 12 bases are shared with TRBD2. V lost 4 bases to trimming and J lost 2 bases; unmatched junction nucleotides: 4. This CDR3 is built from 16 residues. Germline assignment: CDR1 SGHRS and CDR2 YFSETQ. The chain's CDR3 is CASSHGLAGTYNEQFF. The CDR3, as DNA: TGCGCCAGCAGCCACGGACTAGCGGGGACCTACAATGAGCAGTTCTTC.

The rearrangement joins TRBV18 to TRBJ1-1, with TRBD1 identical over 7 bases. Germline lookup yields CDR1 KGHSH and CDR2 LQKENI. Trimming removed 4 bases from V and 6 bases from J; junction bases left unmatched: 5. CDR3 length: 13 amino acids. CDR3 sequence: CASSRDRVAEAFF. CDR3 bases: TGTGCCAGCTCACGTGACAGGGTGGCTGAAGCTTTCTTT.

This chain links TRBV18 with TRBJ1-2; 7 nucleotides line up with TRBD1. The CDR3 contains 12 residues. Germline V gene data show CDR1 as KGHSH and CDR2 as LQKENI. V lost 4 bases, J lost 7 bases, and 3 bases stayed unmatched. The DNA for the CDR3 is TGTGCCAGCTCACATGACAGGGTTGGCTACACCTTC. Translating gives CASSHDRVGYTF.

The chain carries TRBV9 and TRBJ1-2; the D gene is possibly TRBD1 (5 bases). The germline CDR1 and CDR2 sequences are SGDLS and YYNGEE. The V and J ends lost 4 bases and 4 bases respectively, with 14 bases between them. The CDR3 contains 14 residues. CDR3 residues: CASSPIGGSYGYTF. The CDR3 DNA follows: TGTGCCAGCAGCCCGATTGGGGGGAGCTATGGCTACACCTTC. Supplemented by reference TRBV9 and TRBJ1-2, the full variable domain reads DSGVTQTPKHLITATGQRVTLRCSPRSGDLSVYWYQQSLDQGLQFLIQYYNGEERAKGNILERFSAQQFPDLHSELNLSSLELGDSALYFCASSPIGGSYGYTFGSGTRLTVV.

This CDR3 reads CASTLGQNYGYTF. Written as DNA, the CDR3 is TGTGCCAGCACCCTGGGACAGAACTATGGCTACACCTTC. The rearrangement uses TRBV12-3 or TRBV12-4 and TRBJ1-2, with 7 bases fitting TRBD1. J lost 2 bases, V lost 7 bases, and 4 bases had no gene match. The CDR3 is 13 amino acids.

This clone was counted a single time. The chain combines TRBV7-2 with TRBJ2-3, with TRBD2 identical over 7 bases. The CDR3 spans 15 residues. Germline assignment: CDR1 SGHTA and CDR2 FQGNSA. V was clipped by 4 bases and J by 4 bases; unmatched bases: 8. Here the CDR3 reads CASSSTGGGADTQYF. The CDR3 DNA reads as TGTGCCAGCAGCTCTACGGGCGGGGGAGCAGATACGCAGTATTTT. Looking up the rest from reference TRBV7-2 and TRBJ2-3 gives the full variable domain: GAGVSQSPSNKVTEKGKDVELRCDPISGHTALYWYRQSLGQGLEFLIYFQGNSAPDKSGLPSDRFSAERTGGSVSTLTIQRTQQEDSAVYLCASSSTGGGADTQYFGPGTRLTVL.

The genes are TRBV7-2 and TRBJ2-5, with 11 bases fitting TRBD1. CDR3 size: 14 residues. Germline CDR1 and CDR2: SGHTA and FQGNSA. The ends lost 3 bases at V and 6 bases at J; junction bases unmatched: 3. For the CDR3, the DNA is TGTGCCAGCAGCTTTGGGACAGGGGGGAAGACCCAGTACTTC. As protein: CASSFGTGGKTQYF. The entire variable domain, with the rest obtained from reference TRBV7-2 and TRBJ2-5, is as follows: GAGVSQSPSNKVTEKGKDVELRCDPISGHTALYWYRQSLGQGLEFLIYFQGNSAPDKSGLPSDRFSAERTGGSVSTLTIQRTQQEDSAVYLCASSFGTGGKTQYFGPGTRLLVL.

This clone was observed a few times. The rearrangement joins TRBV19 to TRBJ2-6; D unresolved. The V gene lost 2 bases and the J gene lost 0 bases, with 5 bases spanning the gap. Germline CDR1 reads LNHDA; CDR2 reads SQIVND (reference sequence). The CDR3 length is 15 residues. CDR3 sequence (DNA): TGTGCCAGTAGTATAAGTAGCTCTGGGGCCAACGTCCTGACTTTC. Translating gives CASSISSSGANVLTF.

This clone was recorded only once. V and J are TRBV28 and TRBJ2-1; 8 nucleotides agree with TRBD2. This CDR3 contains 16 residues. Germline lookup yields CDR1 MDHEN and CDR2 SYDVKM. V lost 8 bases to trimming and J lost 0 bases; unmatched junction nucleotides: 9. CDR3 nucleotide sequence: TGTGCCAGCGGGGAGATAGCGGGGCGCTCCTACAATGAGCAGTTCTTC. It yields the protein CASGEIAGRSYNEQFF.

The gene calls are TRBV7-3 and TRBJ2-5, with D uncertain. This CDR3 contains 12 residues. Trimming pared 6 bases from V and 5 bases from J, leaving 10 bases between. Germline V gene data show CDR1 as SGHTA and CDR2 as FQGTGA. The CDR3 protein is CASSPNGETQYF. In DNA form, the CDR3 reads TGTGCCAGCAGTCCTAACGGGGAGACCCAGTACTTC. The full variable domain, in which reference TRBV7-3 and TRBJ2-5 provide the parts outside the CDR3, is GAGVSQTPSNKVTEKGKYVELRCDPISGHTALYWYRQSLGQGPEFLIYFQGTGAADDSGLPNDRFFAVRPEGSVSTLKIQRTERGDSAVYLCASSPNGETQYFGPGTRLLVL.

V is TRBV7-9 and J is TRBJ2-7, with D uncertain. Germline assignment: CDR1 SEHNR and CDR2 FQNEAQ (reference sequence). V lost 3 bases, J lost 3 bases, and 6 bases lay in between. The CDR3 covers 12 residues. Here the CDR3 reads CASSFEDYEQYF. The CDR3 bases are TGTGCCAGCAGCTTTGAGGACTACGAGCAGTACTTC. Filled out from reference TRBV7-9 and TRBJ2-7, the complete variable domain reads DTGVSQNPRHKITKRGQNVTFRCDPISEHNRLYWYRQTLGQGPEFLTYFQNEAQLEKSRLLSDRFSAERPKGSFSTLEIQRTEQGDSAMYLCASSFEDYEQYFGPGTRLTVT.

The chain uses TRBV5-1 and TRBJ1-1; 7 positions match TRBD1. The CDR3 length is 15 residues. The germline V gene has CDR1 SGHRS and CDR2 YFSETQ. Unmatched junction bases numbered 9, after V lost 4 bases and J lost 3 bases. The CDR3: CASSQTGAVYTEAFF. The CDR3 DNA sequence: TGCGCCAGCAGCCAAACAGGGGCCGTGTACACTGAAGCTTTCTTT.

This clone came up a few times. The sample has other DNA sequences that encode this CDR3 too. The rearrangement joins TRBV4-2 to TRBJ2-5; 13 bases line up with TRBD2. V was pared by 1 base and J by 4 bases, with 0 bases of the junction left unmatched. Germline lookup yields CDR1 LGHNA and CDR2 YNFKEQ. This CDR3 is 15 amino acids long. The CDR3 nucleotides are TGTGCCAGCAGCCAAGGACTAGCGGGGGGAGAGACCCAGTACTTC. Its translation: CASSQGLAGGETQYF.

The chain employs TRBV4-3 and TRBJ2-1; 9 bases align to TRBD2. Germline CDR1 and CDR2: LGHNA and YSLEER. There are 17 residues in the CDR3. With V trimmed by 4 bases and J by 4 bases, 11 bases remained unmatched. For the CDR3, the DNA is TGCGCCAGCAGCCCCCGGGGATTGGCGGGAGGGTACAATGAGCAGTTCTTC. It codes for CASSPRGLAGGYNEQFF.

V is TRBV28 and J is TRBJ1-1, with a weak D call TRBD1 (5 bases). V shed 0 bases and J shed 1 base, with 9 bases lying between them. The germline V gene encodes CDR1 MDHEN and CDR2 SYDVKM. This CDR3 spans 15 amino acids. CDR3 sequence (DNA): TGTGCCAGCAGTTTATGGCAGGGTGGGAACACTGAAGCTTTCTTT. As protein: CASSLWQGGNTEAFF.

The gene calls are TRBV19 and TRBJ2-1, with TRBD1 matching 9 bases. CDR1 LNHDA and CDR2 SQIVND come from the germline V gene (reference sequence). Trimming removed 7 bases from V and 6 bases from J; junction bases left unmatched: 7. This CDR3 is built from 14 residues. CDR3: CASKAGQGGNEQFF. The CDR3 DNA sequence: TGTGCCAGTAAGGCGGGACAGGGTGGCAATGAGCAGTTCTTC. The whole variable domain, filled in from reference TRBV19 and TRBJ2-1, reads DGGITQSPKYLFRKEGQNVTLSCEQNLNHDAMYWYRQDPGQGLRLIYYSQIVNDFQKGDIAEGYSVSREKKESFPLTVTSAQKNPTAFYLCASKAGQGGNEQFFGPGTRLTVL.

The chain combines TRBV6-6 with TRBJ1-5; D is unclear. Germline CDR1 and CDR2: MNHNY and SVGAGI (reference sequence). This CDR3 spans 15 amino acids. V was cut by 0 bases and J by 9 bases, with 15 bases left in between. The CDR3 coding sequence is TGTGCCAGCAGTTACTCGGAGAACAAAATGTGGCCCCAGCATTTT. Translating gives CASSYSENKMWPQHF.